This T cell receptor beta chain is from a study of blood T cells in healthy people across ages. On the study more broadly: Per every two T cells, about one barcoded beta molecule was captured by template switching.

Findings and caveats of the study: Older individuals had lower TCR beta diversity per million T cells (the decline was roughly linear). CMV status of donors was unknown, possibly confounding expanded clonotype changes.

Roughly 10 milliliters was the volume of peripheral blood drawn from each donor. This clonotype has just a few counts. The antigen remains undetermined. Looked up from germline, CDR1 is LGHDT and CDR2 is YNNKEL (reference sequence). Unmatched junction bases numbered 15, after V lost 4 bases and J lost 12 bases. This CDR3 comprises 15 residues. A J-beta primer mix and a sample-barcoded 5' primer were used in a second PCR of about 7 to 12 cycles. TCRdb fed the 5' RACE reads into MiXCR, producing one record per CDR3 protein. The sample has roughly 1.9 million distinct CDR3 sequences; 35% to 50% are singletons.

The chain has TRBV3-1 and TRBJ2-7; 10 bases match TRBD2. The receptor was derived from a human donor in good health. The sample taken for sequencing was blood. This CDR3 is CASSRAPSGGETRYF. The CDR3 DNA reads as TGTGCCAGCAGCCGTGCCCCTAGCGGGGGAGAGACCCGGTACTTC.